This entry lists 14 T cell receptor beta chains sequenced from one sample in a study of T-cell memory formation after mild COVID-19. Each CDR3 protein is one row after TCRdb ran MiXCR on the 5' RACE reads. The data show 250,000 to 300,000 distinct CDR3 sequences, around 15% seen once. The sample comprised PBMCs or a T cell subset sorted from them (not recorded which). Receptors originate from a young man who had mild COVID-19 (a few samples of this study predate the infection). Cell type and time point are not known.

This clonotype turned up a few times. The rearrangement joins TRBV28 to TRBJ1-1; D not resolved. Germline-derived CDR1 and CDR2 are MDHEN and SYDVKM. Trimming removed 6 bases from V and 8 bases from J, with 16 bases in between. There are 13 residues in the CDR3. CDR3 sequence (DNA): TGTGCCAGCAGCTCGTCTAAGTGGACCGAAGCTTTCTTT. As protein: CASSSSKWTEAFF.

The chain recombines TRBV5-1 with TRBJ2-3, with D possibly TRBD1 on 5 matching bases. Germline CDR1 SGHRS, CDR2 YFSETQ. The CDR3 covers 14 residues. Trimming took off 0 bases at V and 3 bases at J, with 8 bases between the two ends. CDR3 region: CASSLVQGTDTQYF. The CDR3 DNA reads TGCGCCAGCAGCTTGGTCCAGGGAACAGATACGCAGTATTTT.

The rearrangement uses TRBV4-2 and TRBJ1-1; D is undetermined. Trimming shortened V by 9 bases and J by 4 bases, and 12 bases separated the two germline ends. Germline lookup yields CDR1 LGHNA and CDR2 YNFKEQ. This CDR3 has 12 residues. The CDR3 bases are TGTGCCAGTGGACGAGGCCGCACTGAAGCTTTCTTT. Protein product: CASGRGRTEAFF.

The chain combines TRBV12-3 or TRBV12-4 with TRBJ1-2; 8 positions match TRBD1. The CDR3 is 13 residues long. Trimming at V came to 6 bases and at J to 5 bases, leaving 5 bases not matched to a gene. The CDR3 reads CASSQGAGYGYTF. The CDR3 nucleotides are TGTGCCAGCAGCCAGGGGGCGGGGTATGGCTACACCTTC.

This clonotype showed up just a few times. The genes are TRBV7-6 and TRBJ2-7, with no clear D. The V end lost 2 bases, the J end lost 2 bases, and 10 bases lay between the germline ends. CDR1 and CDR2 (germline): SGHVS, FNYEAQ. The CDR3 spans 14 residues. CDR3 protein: CASSLTTDPYEQYF. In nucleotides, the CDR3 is TGTGCCAGCAGCTTAACAACAGACCCCTACGAGCAGTACTTC.

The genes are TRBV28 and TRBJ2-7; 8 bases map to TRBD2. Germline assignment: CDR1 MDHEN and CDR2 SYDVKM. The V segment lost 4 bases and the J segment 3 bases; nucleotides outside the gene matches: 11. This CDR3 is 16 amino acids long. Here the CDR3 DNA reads TGTGCCAGCAGTTCCCGGGGTAGCGGGGCTGTCTACGAGCAGTACGTC. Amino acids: CASSSRGSGAVYEQYV.

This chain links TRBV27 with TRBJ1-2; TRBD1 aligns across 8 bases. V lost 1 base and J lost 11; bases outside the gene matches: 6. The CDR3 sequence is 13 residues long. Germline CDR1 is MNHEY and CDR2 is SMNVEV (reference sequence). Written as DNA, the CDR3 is TGTGCCAGCAGTTTATATCAGGGGGCAGAATACACCTTC. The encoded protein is CASSLYQGAEYTF.

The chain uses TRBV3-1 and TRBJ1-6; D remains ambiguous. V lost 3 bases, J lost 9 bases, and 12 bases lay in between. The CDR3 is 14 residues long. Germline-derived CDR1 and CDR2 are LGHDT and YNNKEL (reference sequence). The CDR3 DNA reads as TGTGCCAGCAGCCATGAAGCAGGTTCTTCACCCCTCCACTTT. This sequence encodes CASSHEAGSSPLHF.

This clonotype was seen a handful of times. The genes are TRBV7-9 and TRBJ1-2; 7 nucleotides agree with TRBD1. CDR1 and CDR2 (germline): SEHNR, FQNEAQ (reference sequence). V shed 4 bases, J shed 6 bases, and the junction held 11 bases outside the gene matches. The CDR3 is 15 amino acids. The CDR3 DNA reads TGTGCCAGCAGCTACAACCCTTGGACAGGACATGGCTACACCTTC. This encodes CASSYNPWTGHGYTF.

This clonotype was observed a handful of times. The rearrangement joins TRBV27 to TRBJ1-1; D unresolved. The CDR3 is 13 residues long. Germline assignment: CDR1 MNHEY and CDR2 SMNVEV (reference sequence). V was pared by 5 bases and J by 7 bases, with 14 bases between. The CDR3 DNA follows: TGTGCCAGCAGTCTCCACCCCAGGCGTGAAGCTTTCTTT. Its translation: CASSLHPRREAFF.

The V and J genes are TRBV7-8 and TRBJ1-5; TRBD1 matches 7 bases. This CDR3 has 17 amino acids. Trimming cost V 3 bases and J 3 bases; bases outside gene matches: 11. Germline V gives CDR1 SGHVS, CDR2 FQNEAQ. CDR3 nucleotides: TGTGCCAGCAGCTTTGGTGGGACAGCGCTACTCAATCAGCCCCAGCATTTT. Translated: CASSFGGTALLNQPQHF.

The CDR3 is CASSQDLGALYEQYF. For the CDR3, the DNA is TGCGCCAGCAGCCAAGATCTTGGGGCCCTCTACGAGCAGTACTTC. The chain employs TRBV4-3 and TRBJ2-7; D perhaps matches TRBD1 (5 bases). This CDR3 has 15 residues. Germline CDR1 LGHNA, CDR2 YSLEER. The V gene lost 0 bases and the J gene lost 3 bases, with 12 bases spanning the gap.

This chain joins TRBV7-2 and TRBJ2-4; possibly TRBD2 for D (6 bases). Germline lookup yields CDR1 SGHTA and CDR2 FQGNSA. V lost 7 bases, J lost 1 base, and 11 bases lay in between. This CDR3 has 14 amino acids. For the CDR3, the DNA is TGTGCCAGCACTCTCCGGGGGGCCAAAAACATTCAGTACTTC. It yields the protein CASTLRGAKNIQYF.

CDR3 DNA sequence: TGTGCCAGCAGCTCGGGACTAGCGGGGGGTCCGGATACGCAGTATTTT. As protein: CASSSGLAGGPDTQYF. This rearrangement joins TRBV7-3 to TRBJ2-3; 15 nucleotides match TRBD2. From germline, CDR1 is SGHTA and CDR2 FQGTGA. Trimming removed 4 bases from V and 6 bases from J; junction bases left unmatched: 5. The CDR3 runs to 16 residues.